This paragraph reports one T cell receptor beta chain. The entry originates in a study of tumor-infiltrating lymphocytes in primary liver carcinoma. Trimming pared 10 bases from V and 16 bases from J, leaving 38 bases between. The CDR3 covers 17 residues. CDR1 and CDR2 from the germline V gene are MNHEY and SVGEGT. Starting from around 500 ng of total RNA, TCR beta cDNA was produced with a primer in the constant region. Modified slightly, ARM-PCR produced TCR beta libraries over three nested multiplex PCR rounds. A C-beta reverse primer was combined with TRBV1-TRBV30 forward primers in the first two PCR rounds, and each round had approximately 10 cycles. TCRdb called the multiplex PCR reads again in MiXCR, with one record for every CDR3 protein. The sample lists over 75,000 distinct CDR3 sequences, around 70% occurring once. Taking about 18-31 mg of unsorted bulk tissue, the authors co-extracted RNA and DNA.

This sequence joins TRBV6-2 or TRBV6-3 and TRBJ1-5; a weak D match, TRBD1 (6 bases). The clonotype was recovered from a man aged 35 to 55 with primary liver carcinoma and hepatitis B virus infection. Sequenced material: tumor-adjacent normal liver tissue. CDR3 nucleotide sequence: TGTGCCAACAGGCGGAGGACAGAAAAGGGACCCAATCAGCACCATCATTTT. Protein product: CANRRRTEKGPNQHHHF.